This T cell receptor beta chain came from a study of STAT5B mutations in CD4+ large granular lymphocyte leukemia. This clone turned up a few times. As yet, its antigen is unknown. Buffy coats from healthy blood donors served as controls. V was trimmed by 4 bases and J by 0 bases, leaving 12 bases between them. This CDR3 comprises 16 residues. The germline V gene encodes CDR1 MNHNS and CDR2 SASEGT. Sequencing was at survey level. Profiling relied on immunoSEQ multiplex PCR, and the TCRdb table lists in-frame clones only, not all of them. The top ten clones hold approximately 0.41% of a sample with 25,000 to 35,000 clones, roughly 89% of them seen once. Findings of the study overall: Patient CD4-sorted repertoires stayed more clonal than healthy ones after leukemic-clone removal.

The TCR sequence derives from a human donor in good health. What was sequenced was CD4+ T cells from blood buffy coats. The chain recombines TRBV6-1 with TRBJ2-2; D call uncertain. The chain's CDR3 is CASSGPAPSNTGELFF. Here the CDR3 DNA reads TGTGCCAGCAGTGGCCCGGCCCCCTCGAACACCGGGGAGCTGTTTTTT.